This T cell receptor (beta chain) originates from a study of OX40 agonist ivuxolimab in advanced cancers. The study's findings and limits: Dose levels from 0.1 to 3.0 mg/kg saw CD4+ and CD8+ blood T cells expand clonally by week 6.

In germline, CDR1 is LNHDA, CDR2 SQIVND (reference sequence). The CDR3 consists of 15 residues. Trimming left V 3 bases short and J 4 bases short, with 13 bases between. TCRdb's table, derived via immunoSEQ multiplex PCR, lists solely in-frame clones and lacks some. The sample contains about 100,000 clones, 70% to 90% of which appear only once. Of note for this clone: Its specificity is not known.

This sequence was found in an adult with an advanced solid tumor such as melanoma, head and neck, liver or kidney cancer. The chain couples TRBV19 to TRBJ2-1; TRBD2 might be the D (5 bases). Sequenced here: CD4+ or CD8+ T cells sorted from blood, sampled in a trial of the OX40 agonist ivuxolimab. CDR3 region: CASSMKSGFYNEQFF. Written as DNA, the CDR3 is TGTGCCAGTAGTATGAAGAGCGGATTTTACAATGAGCAGTTCTTC.